This T cell receptor beta chain came from a study of OX40 agonist ivuxolimab in advanced cancers. TCRdb keeps only in-frame clones here, not all; method: immunoSEQ multiplex PCR. The data contain fewer than 40,000 clones, 80% to 85% of them singletons. Sequenced here: CD4+ or CD8+ T cells sorted from blood, sampled in a trial of the OX40 agonist ivuxolimab. The sequence was collected from an adult with an advanced solid tumor such as melanoma, head and neck, liver or kidney cancer.

CDR3 DNA: TGTGCCTGGAAAAATCGGGGGCGACGGGAAAAACTGTTTTTT. Protein product: CAWKNRGRREKLFF. This sequence joins TRBV30 and TRBJ1-4, with D possibly matching TRBD1 (6 bases). Trimming stripped 4 bases from V and 8 bases from J, with 17 bases between. Germline V gene sequence: CDR1 GTSNPN, CDR2 SVGIG (reference sequence). The CDR3 has 14 amino acids. The entire variable domain, with the rest obtained from reference TRBV30 and TRBJ1-4, is as follows: SQTIHQWPATLVQPVGSPLSLECTVEGTSNPNLYWYRQAAGRGLQLLFYSVGIGQISSEVPQNLSASRPQDRQFILSSKKLLLSDSGFYLCAWKNRGRREKLFFGSGTQLSVL.